The TCR beta chain described here comes from a study of blood T cell repertoires in COVID-19. About the study: Italy, Spain and the United States were the sources of the convalescent and acute COVID-19 samples.

The CDR3 is 16 residues long. Germline CDR1 is SGHVS and CDR2 is FQNEAQ. V shed 5 bases and J 4 bases; nucleotides not matched to a gene: 6. In the original analysis: Cell counts per sample came from amplifying reference gene primers. Assay: immunoSEQ multiplex PCR; the TCRdb copy retains only in-frame clones and omits some. The V and J calls and clone size were taken over from that table, and D and trimming were inferred from the DNA. Of about 200,000 clones listed, approximately 85% are singletons. Sequenced sample: peripheral blood. This receptor was identified in a woman between 65 and 79 years old with active or convalescent COVID-19. This chain joins TRBV7-8 and TRBJ2-5, with TRBD2 matching over 14 bases. The CDR3 reads CASSRGLAGGRETQYF. CDR3 nucleotides: TGTGCCAGCAGCCGAGGACTAGCGGGAGGAAGAGAGACCCAGTACTTC.